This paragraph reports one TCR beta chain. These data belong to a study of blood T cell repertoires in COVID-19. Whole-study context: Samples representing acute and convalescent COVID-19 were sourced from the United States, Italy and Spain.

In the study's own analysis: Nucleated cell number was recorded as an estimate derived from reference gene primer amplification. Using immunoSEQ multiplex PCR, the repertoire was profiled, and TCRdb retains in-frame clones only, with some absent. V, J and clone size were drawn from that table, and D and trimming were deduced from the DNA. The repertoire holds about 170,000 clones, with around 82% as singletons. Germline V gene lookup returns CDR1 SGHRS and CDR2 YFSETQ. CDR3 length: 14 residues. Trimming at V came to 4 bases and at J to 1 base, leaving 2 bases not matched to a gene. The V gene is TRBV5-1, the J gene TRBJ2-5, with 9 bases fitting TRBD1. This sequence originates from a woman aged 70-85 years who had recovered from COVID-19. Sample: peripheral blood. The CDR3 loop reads CASSDRGVQETQYF. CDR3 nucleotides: TGCGCCAGCAGCGACAGGGGGGTCCAAGAGACCCAGTACTTC.